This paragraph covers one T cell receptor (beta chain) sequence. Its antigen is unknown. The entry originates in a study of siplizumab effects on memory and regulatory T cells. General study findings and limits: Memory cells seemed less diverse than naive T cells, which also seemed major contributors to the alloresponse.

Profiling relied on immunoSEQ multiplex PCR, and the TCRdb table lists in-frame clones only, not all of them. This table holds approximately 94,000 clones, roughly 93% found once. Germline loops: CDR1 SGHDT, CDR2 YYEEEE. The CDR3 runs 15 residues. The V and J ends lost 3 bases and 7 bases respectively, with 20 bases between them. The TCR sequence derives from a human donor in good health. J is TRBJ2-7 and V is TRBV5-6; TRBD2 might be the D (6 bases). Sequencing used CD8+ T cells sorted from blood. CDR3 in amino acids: CASSSEGESAREQYF. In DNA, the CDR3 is TGTGCCAGCAGCTCGGAGGGAGAATCAGCAAGGGAGCAGTACTTC.